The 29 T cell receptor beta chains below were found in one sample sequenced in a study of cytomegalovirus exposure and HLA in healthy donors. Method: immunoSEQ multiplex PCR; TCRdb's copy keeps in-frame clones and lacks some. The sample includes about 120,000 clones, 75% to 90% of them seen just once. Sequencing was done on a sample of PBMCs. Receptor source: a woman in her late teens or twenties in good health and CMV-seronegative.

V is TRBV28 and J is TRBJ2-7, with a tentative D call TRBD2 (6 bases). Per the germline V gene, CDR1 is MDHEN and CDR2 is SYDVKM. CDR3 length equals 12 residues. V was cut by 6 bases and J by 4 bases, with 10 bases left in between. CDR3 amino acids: CASRRERYEQYF. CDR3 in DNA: TGTGCCAGCAGACGGGAGAGGTACGAGCAGTACTTC. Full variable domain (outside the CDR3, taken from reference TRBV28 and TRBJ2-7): DVKVTQSSRYLVKRTGEKVFLECVQDMDHENMFWYRQDPGLGLRLIYFSYDVKMKEKGDIPEGYSVSREKKERFSLILESASTNQTSMYLCASRRERYEQYFGPGTRLTVT.

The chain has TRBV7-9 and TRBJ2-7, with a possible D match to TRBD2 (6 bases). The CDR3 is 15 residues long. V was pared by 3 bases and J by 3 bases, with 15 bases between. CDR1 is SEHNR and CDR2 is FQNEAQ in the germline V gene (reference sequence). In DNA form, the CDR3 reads TGTGCCAGCAGCTTCGGGACTCAAAACATCTACGAGCAGTACTTC. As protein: CASSFGTQNIYEQYF.

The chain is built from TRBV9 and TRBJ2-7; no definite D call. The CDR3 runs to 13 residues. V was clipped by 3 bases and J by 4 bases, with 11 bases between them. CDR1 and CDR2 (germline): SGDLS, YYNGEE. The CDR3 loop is CASSAPSGYEQYF. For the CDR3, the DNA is TGTGCCAGCAGCGCCCCGTCAGGATACGAGCAGTACTTC.

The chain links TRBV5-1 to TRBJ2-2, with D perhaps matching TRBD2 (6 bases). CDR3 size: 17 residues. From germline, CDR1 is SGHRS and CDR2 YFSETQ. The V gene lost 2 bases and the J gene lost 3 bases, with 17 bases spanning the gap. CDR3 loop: CASSLESREWDTGELFF. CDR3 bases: TGCGCCAGCAGCTTAGAGAGTCGGGAGTGGGACACCGGGGAGCTGTTTTTT.

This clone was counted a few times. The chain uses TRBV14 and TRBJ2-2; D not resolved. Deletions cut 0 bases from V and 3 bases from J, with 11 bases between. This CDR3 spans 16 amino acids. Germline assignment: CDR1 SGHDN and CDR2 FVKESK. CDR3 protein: CASSQDTRQDTGELFF. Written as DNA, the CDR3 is TGTGCCAGCAGCCAAGATACAAGGCAGGACACCGGGGAGCTGTTTTTT.

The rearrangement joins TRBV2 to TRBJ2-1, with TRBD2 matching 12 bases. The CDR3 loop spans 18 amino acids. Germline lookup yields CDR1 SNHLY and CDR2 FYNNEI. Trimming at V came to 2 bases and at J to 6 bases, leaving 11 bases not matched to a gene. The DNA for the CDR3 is TGTGCCAGCAGTGAACGTAGGTCTAGCGGGAGGGCCCCCAATGAGCAGTTCTTC. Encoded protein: CASSERRSSGRAPNEQFF. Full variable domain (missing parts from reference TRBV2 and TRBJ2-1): EPEVTQTPSHQVTQMGQEVILRCVPISNHLYFYWYRQILGQKVEFLVSFYNNEISEKSEIFDDQFSVERPDGSNFTLKIRSTKLEDSAMYFCASSERRSSGRAPNEQFFGPGTRLTVL.

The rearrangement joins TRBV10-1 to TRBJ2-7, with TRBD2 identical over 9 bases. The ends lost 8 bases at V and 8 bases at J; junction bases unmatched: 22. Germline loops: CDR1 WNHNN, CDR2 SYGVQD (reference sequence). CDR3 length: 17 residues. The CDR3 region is CASPPLPTSGCFKKQYF. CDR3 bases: TGCGCCAGCCCCCCGCTCCCGACTAGCGGATGTTTTAAAAAGCAGTACTTC.

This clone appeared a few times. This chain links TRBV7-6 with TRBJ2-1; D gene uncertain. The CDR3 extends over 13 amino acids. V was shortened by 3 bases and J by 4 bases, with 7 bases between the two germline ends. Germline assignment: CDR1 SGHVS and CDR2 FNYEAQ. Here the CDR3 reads CASSFAMYNEQFF. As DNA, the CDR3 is TGTGCCAGCAGCTTTGCGATGTACAATGAGCAGTTCTTC.

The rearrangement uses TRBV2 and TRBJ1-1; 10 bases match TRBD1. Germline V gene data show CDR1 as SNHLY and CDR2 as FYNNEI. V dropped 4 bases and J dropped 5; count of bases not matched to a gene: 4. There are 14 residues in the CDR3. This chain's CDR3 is CASSGQGAGTEAFF. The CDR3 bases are TGTGCCAGCAGTGGACAGGGGGCTGGGACTGAAGCTTTCTTT.

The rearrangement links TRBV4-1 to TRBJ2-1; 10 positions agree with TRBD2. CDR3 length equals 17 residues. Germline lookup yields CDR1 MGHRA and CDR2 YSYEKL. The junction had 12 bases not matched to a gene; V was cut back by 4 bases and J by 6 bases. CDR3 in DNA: TGCGCCAGCAGCCGAGCGGGGAGGCTAGCGGGAGTCAATGAGCAGTTCTTC. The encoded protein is CASSRAGRLAGVNEQFF.

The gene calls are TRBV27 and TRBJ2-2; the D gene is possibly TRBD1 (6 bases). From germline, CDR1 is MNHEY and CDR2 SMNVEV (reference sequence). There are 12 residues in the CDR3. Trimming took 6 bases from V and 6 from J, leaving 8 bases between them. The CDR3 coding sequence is TGTGCCAGCAGGGACAGCCCCGGGGAGCTGTTTTTT. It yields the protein CASRDSPGELFF.

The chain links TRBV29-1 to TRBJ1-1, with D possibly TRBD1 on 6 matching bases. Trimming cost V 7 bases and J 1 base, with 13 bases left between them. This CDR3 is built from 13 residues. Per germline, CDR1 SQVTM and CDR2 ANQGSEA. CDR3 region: CSAGRTANTEAFF. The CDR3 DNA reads TGCAGCGCCGGCAGGACAGCGAACACTGAAGCTTTCTTT.

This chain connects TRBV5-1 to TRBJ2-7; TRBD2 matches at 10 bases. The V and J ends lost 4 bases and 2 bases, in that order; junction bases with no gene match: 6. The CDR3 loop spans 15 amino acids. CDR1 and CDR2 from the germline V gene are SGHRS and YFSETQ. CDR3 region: CASSIGLAVAYEQYF. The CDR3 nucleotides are TGCGCCAGCAGCATAGGACTAGCGGTTGCCTACGAGCAGTACTTC.

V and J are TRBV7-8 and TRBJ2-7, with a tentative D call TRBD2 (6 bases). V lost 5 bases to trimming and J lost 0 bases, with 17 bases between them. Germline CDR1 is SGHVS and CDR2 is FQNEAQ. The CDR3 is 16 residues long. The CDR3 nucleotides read TGTGCCAGCAGCGCCGCGGGACTGACCCTCTCCTACGAGCAGTACTTC. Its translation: CASSAAGLTLSYEQYF.

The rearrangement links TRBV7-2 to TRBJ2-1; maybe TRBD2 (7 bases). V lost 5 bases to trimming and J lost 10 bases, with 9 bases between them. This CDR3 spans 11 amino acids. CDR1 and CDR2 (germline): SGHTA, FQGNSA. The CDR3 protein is CASSGRGEQFF. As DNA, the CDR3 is TGTGCCAGCAGCGGGAGGGGGGAGCAGTTCTTC.

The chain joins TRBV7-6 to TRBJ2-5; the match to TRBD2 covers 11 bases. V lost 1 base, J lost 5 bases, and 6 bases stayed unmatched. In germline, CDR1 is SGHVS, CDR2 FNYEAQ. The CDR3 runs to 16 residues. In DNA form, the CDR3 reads TGTGCCAGCAGCTTAGGGCTAGCGGGAGGTTGGGAGACCCAGTACTTC. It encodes CASSLGLAGGWETQYF. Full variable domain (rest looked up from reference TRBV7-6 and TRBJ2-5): GAGVSQSPRYKVTKRGQDVALRCDPISGHVSLYWYRQALGQGPEFLTYFNYEAQQDKSGLPNDRFSAERPEGSISTLTIQRTEQRDSAMYRCASSLGLAGGWETQYFGPGTRLLVL.

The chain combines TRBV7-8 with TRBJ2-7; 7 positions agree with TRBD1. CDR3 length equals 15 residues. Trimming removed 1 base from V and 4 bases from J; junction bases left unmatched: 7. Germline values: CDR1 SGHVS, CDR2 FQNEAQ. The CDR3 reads CASSLGWTGSYEQYF. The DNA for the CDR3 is TGTGCCAGCAGCTTAGGATGGACAGGTTCGTACGAGCAGTACTTC. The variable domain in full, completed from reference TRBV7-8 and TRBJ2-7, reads GAGVSQSPRYKVAKRGQDVALRCDPISGHVSLFWYQQALGQGPEFLTYFQNEAQLDKSGLPSDRFFAERPEGSVSTLKIQRTQQEDSAVYLCASSLGWTGSYEQYFGPGTRLTVT.

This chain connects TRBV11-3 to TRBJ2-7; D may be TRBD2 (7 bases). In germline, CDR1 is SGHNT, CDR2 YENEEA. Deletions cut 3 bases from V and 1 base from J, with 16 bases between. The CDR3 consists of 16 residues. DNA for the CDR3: TGTGCCAGCAGCTTGGAACAGGGAGGGGGGTCCTACGAGCAGTACTTC. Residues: CASSLEQGGGSYEQYF.

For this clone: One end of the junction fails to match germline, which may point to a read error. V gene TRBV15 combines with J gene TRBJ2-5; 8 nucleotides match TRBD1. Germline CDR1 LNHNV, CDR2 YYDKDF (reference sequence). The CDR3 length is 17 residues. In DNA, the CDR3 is TGTGCGACCAATTATGGCCCAGGGGGCGCGGGTGAGGAGACCCAGTACTTC. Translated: CATNYGPGGAGEETQYF.

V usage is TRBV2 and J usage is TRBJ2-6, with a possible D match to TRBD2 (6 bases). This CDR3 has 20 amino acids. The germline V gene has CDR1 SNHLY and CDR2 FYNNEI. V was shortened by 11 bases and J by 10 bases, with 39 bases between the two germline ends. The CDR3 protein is CAGGQGLTYSSTLGPNVLTF. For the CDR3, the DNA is TGTGCCGGGGGTCAGGGACTCACATATTCATCCACTCTGGGGCCAAACGTCCTGACTTTC.

The CDR3 bases are TGCGCCAGCAGCCTCGGACTAGCGGTGAGCAATGAGCAGTTCTTC. This encodes CASSLGLAVSNEQFF. This chain uses TRBV5-1 with TRBJ2-1, with TRBD2 identical over 10 bases. From germline, CDR1 is SGHRS and CDR2 YFSETQ. V lost 4 bases to trimming and J lost 6 bases; unmatched junction nucleotides: 7. The length of the CDR3 is 15 residues.

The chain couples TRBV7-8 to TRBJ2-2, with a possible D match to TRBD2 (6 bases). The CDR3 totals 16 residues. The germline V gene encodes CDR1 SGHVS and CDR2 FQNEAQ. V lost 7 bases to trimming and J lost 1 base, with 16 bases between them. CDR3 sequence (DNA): TGTGCCAGCACCGCCGTTGGGGGGATGAACACCGGGGAGCTGTTTTTT. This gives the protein CASTAVGGMNTGELFF.

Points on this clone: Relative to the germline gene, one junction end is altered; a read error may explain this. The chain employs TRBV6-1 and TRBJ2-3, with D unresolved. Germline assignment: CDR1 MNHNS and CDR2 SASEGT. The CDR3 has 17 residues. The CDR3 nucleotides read TGTGCCAGTAGTGGCCCATTCCGCCGAGTAGGCACAGATACGCAGTATTTT. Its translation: CASSGPFRRVGTDTQYF.

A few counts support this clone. The CDR3 DNA sequence: TGTGCCAGCAGTGACTCAGGGGAAAACATTCAGTACTTC. It is translated as CASSDSGENIQYF. The chain employs TRBV6-4 and TRBJ2-4; D possibly corresponds to TRBD1 (5 bases). Germline V lookup: CDR1 MRHNA, CDR2 SNTAGT. Trimming cost V 0 bases and J 5 bases, with 5 bases left between them. The CDR3 is 13 residues long.

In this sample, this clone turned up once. The CDR3 DNA follows: TGTGCCAGCAGCCCCCCCACAGACTATGGCTACACCTTC. It codes for CASSPPTDYGYTF. The chain has TRBV9 and TRBJ1-2; D unclear. CDR1 and CDR2 from the germline V gene are SGDLS and YYNGEE. The V gene lost 4 bases and the J gene lost 3 bases, with 10 bases spanning the gap. This CDR3 is 13 amino acids long.

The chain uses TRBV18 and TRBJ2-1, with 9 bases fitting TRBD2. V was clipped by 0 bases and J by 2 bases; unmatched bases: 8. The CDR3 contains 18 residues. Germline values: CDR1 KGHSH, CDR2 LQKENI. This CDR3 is CASSPPISSGIPYNEQFF. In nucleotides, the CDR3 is TGTGCCAGCTCACCACCGATATCTAGCGGGATTCCCTACAATGAGCAGTTCTTC.

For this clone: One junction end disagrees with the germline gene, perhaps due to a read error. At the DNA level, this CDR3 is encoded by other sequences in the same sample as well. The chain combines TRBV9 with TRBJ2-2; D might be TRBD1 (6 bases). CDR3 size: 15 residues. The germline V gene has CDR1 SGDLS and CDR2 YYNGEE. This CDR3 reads CASSGDKPNTGELFF. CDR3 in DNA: TGTGCCAGCAGCGGGGACAAACCGAATACCGGGGAGCTGTTTTTT.

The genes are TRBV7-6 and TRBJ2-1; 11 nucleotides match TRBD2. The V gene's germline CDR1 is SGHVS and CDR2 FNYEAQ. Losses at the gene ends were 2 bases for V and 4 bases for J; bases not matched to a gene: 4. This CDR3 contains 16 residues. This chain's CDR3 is CASSLLGTSGYNEQFF. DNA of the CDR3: TGTGCCAGCAGCTTATTGGGGACTAGCGGATACAATGAGCAGTTCTTC.

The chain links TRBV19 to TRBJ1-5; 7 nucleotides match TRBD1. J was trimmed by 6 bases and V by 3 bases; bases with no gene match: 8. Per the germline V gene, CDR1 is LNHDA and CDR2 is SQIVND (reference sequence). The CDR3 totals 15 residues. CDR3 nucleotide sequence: TGTGCCAGTAGTATTAAGGGACAGTCGGGTCAGCCCCAGCATTTT. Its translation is CASSIKGQSGQPQHF.